The 21 T cell receptor beta chains given below trace back to one sample, sequenced in a study of Ad26.COV2.S vaccination and SARS-CoV-2 variants. Sample treatment: 15 to 20 received Ad26.COV2.S at low or high dose, single or two shots; about 5 received placebo; per-sample allocation not given. The study sampled participants on day 63 after the first vaccine or placebo injection. The repertoire was sequenced with immunoSEQ multiplex PCR; TCRdb's copy has only in-frame clones and lacks some. The data show about 320,000 clones, approximately 87% seen once. The sample was peripheral blood, taken in a trial of Ad26.COV2.S vaccine versus placebo. All receptors derive from a person aged 18-65 years who received the Ad26.COV2.S COVID-19 vaccine or a placebo.

The chain is built from TRBV27 and TRBJ1-5; D is undetermined. This CDR3 is built from 15 residues. Germline V CDR1 and CDR2: MNHEY, SMNVEV (reference sequence). The V gene lost 5 bases and the J gene lost 5 bases, with 16 bases spanning the gap. In nucleotides, the CDR3 is TGTGCCAGCAGTCCCCTCGGCTTTAACGATCAGCCCCAGCATTTT. Translation gives CASSPLGFNDQPQHF.

The chain is built from TRBV9 and TRBJ2-2; 7 nucleotides line up with TRBD1. CDR1 is SGDLS, CDR2 YYNGEE, per germline. The CDR3 extends over 18 amino acids. The V and J ends lost 0 bases and 8 bases, in that order; junction bases with no gene match: 16. Here the CDR3 reads CASSVDRVWTGGSGELFF. The DNA for the CDR3 is TGTGCCAGCAGCGTAGATCGGGTCTGGACAGGCGGCTCGGGGGAGCTGTTTTTT.

J is TRBJ2-1 and V is TRBV12-5; the match to TRBD2 covers 10 bases. V trimming: 2 bases; J trimming: 0 bases; junction bases outside the gene matches: 13. Per the germline V gene, CDR1 is LGHNT and CDR2 is FRNRAP. The CDR3 has 20 residues. CDR3 protein: CASGLLVLAGAVSSYNEQFF. The CDR3 bases are TGTGCTAGTGGTTTGTTAGTCCTAGCGGGGGCTGTGAGCTCCTACAATGAGCAGTTCTTC.

This chain connects TRBV7-2 to TRBJ1-2, with 8 bases lining up with TRBD1. The germline gives CDR1 SGHTA, CDR2 FQGNSA. V lost 6 bases to trimming and J lost 4 bases; unmatched junction nucleotides: 13. This CDR3 comprises 16 residues. In DNA form, the CDR3 reads TGTGCCAGCAGTCCAGGGTCGACAGGGGCTGGCTATGGCTACACCTTC. Its translation is CASSPGSTGAGYGYTF.

This chain connects TRBV11-2 to TRBJ2-7; D gene unclear. V was shortened by 3 bases and J by 0 bases, with 9 bases between the two germline ends. There are 14 residues in the CDR3. Germline V gene sequence: CDR1 SGHAT, CDR2 FQNNGV. CDR3 residues: CASSFDLSSYEQYF. The DNA for the CDR3 is TGTGCCAGCAGCTTTGACCTAAGCTCCTACGAGCAGTACTTC.

As regards this clone: The sample has other DNA sequences that encode this CDR3 too. The rearrangement joins TRBV7-2 to TRBJ2-7; 9 nucleotides match TRBD2. CDR3 length: 14 amino acids. V lost 1 base to trimming and J lost 4 bases; unmatched junction nucleotides: 2. The germline gives CDR1 SGHTA, CDR2 FQGNSA. The CDR3 DNA reads TGTGCCAGCAGCTTAGGACTAGCGGCTTACGAGCAGTACTTC. Translated, it gives CASSLGLAAYEQYF.

This chain uses TRBV7-6 with TRBJ2-1, with TRBD2 identical over 13 bases. J gave up 8 bases and V 4 bases, and 8 bases lay outside the gene matches. CDR1 is SGHVS, CDR2 FNYEAQ, per germline. This CDR3 region has 16 residues. The CDR3 region has the DNA TGTGCCAGCAGCTCCGGACTAGCGGGGGCCTTCGATGAGCAGTTCTTC. It translates to CASSSGLAGAFDEQFF.

V gene TRBV19 combines with J gene TRBJ2-3; 9 bases align to TRBD2. Germline CDR1 and CDR2: LNHDA and SQIVND (reference sequence). The junction had 13 bases not matched to a gene; V was cut back by 7 bases and J by 5 bases. The CDR3 runs to 16 residues. CDR3 loop: CASIDSGGGAGDTQYF. CDR3 DNA: TGTGCCAGTATTGATTCCGGCGGGGGGGCAGGAGATACGCAGTATTTT.

In its sample, this clone was seen once. The chain employs TRBV4-3 and TRBJ1-1; 8 bases align to TRBD1. The V gene's germline CDR1 is LGHNA and CDR2 YSLEER. The CDR3 length is 14 residues. V shed 3 bases and J 5 bases; nucleotides not matched to a gene: 5. CDR3 coding DNA: TGCGCCAGCAGCCATACAGGGGGGAATACTGAAGCTTTCTTT. Its translation is CASSHTGGNTEAFF.

The chain has TRBV6-5 and TRBJ1-1; D not resolved. Germline V CDR1 and CDR2: MNHEY, SVGAGI. This CDR3 is 15 amino acids long. V was cut by 0 bases and J by 2 bases, with 10 bases left in between. The CDR3 DNA follows: TGTGCCAGCAGTTACTCAGGCCAGGCTAACACTGAAGCTTTCTTT. Translating gives CASSYSGQANTEAFF.

This clone appeared once. The chain is built from TRBV30 and TRBJ2-3; TRBD2 aligns across 14 bases. This CDR3 has 21 residues. Germline CDR1 reads GTSNPN; CDR2 reads SVGIG (reference sequence). V shed 1 base and J 0 bases; nucleotides not matched to a gene: 15. This chain's CDR3 is CAWSGTTGLAGVVRSTDTQYF. The CDR3 coding sequence is TGTGCCTGGAGTGGGACCACGGGACTAGCGGGAGTTGTCCGAAGCACAGATACGCAGTATTTT. Full variable domain (outside the CDR3, taken from reference TRBV30 and TRBJ2-3): SQTIHQWPATLVQPVGSPLSLECTVEGTSNPNLYWYRQAAGRGLQLLFYSVGIGQISSEVPQNLSASRPQDRQFILSSKKLLLSDSGFYLCAWSGTTGLAGVVRSTDTQYFGPGTRLTVL.

The chain carries TRBV15 and TRBJ1-5; TRBD1 might be the D (5 bases). V lost 0 bases and J 2 bases, leaving 20 bases between the germline ends. CDR3 size: 19 residues. Germline V gene data show CDR1 as LNHNV and CDR2 as YYDKDF (reference sequence). The CDR3 is CATSRDEGLLGKGNQPQHF. The DNA for the CDR3 is TGTGCCACCAGCAGAGATGAGGGACTGCTGGGAAAGGGCAATCAGCCCCAGCATTTT.

The chain employs TRBV2 and TRBJ2-7; D unresolved. In germline, CDR1 is SNHLY, CDR2 FYNNEI. Trimming removed 2 bases at V and 2 bases at J, with 13 bases between. This CDR3 contains 15 residues. The CDR3 reads CASSEPTVSAYEQYF. The DNA for the CDR3 is TGTGCCAGCAGTGAACCAACAGTATCGGCCTACGAGCAGTACTTC.

Written as DNA, the CDR3 is TGTGCCAGCAGCTTGGATACAGGGTCTGATAATCAGCCCCAGCATTTT. Protein sequence: CASSLDTGSDNQPQHF. J is TRBJ1-5 and V is TRBV5-8, with TRBD1 as a possible D gene (6 bases). CDR1 SGHTS and CDR2 YDEGEE come from the germline V gene. The length of the CDR3 is 16 residues. Trimming took off 0 bases at V and 4 bases at J, with 14 bases between the two ends.

This clone was counted between two and nine times. This chain joins TRBV4-1 and TRBJ1-1, with a tentative D call TRBD1 (5 bases). The V end lost 0 bases, the J end lost 0 bases, and 8 bases lay between the germline ends. Germline-derived CDR1 and CDR2 are MGHRA and YSYEKL. The length of the CDR3 is 15 residues. In DNA form, the CDR3 reads TGCGCCAGCAGCCAAGAGCCGGGGCTGAACACTGAAGCTTTCTTT. It is translated as CASSQEPGLNTEAFF.

The J gene is TRBJ1-5, the V gene TRBV10-1, with D unresolved. Looked up from germline, CDR1 is WNHNN and CDR2 is SYGVQD (reference sequence). This CDR3 has 13 amino acids. Deletions cut 4 bases from V and 8 bases from J, with 12 bases between. The CDR3 here is CASSGTLWEPQHF. The CDR3, as DNA: TGCGCCAGCAGTGGGACTCTCTGGGAGCCCCAGCATTTT.

The genes are TRBV12-3 or TRBV12-4 and TRBJ2-7; D is uncertain. The CDR3 covers 12 residues. Trimming cost V 1 base and J 4 bases, with 5 bases left between them. CDR3 sequence (DNA): TGTGCCAGCAGTTTAGGTCTGTACGAGCAGTACGTC. Its protein is CASSLGLYEQYV.

J is TRBJ1-2 and V is TRBV4-1, with 7 bases aligning to TRBD1. The trim removed 2 bases at V and 3 bases at J, leaving 6 bases unmatched. Germline CDR1 is MGHRA and CDR2 is YSYEKL. CDR3 size: 15 residues. The CDR3 DNA sequence: TGCGCCAGCAGCCAACTGTATGGACAGGACTATGGCTACACCTTC. The encoded protein is CASSQLYGQDYGYTF.

This clone was seen a few times. The chain employs TRBV29-1 and TRBJ1-2; maybe TRBD1 (6 bases). CDR1 is SQVTM, CDR2 ANQGSEA, per germline. The CDR3 is made up of 14 amino acids. V dropped 6 bases and J dropped 4 bases, with 18 bases sitting between them. CDR3 in DNA: TGCAGCGTGGAGCCTACAGGGATCCTCTATGGCTACACCTTC. This sequence encodes CSVEPTGILYGYTF.

V and J are TRBV7-3 and TRBJ2-3; D is unresolved. The CDR3 runs 12 residues. Germline loops: CDR1 SGHTA, CDR2 FQGTGA. The V gene lost 5 bases and the J gene lost 6 bases, with 9 bases spanning the gap. CDR3 sequence reads: CASSLPPDTQYF. The CDR3 nucleotides are TGTGCCAGCAGCCTACCGCCTGATACGCAGTATTTT.

About this clone itself: The sample has other DNA sequences that encode this CDR3 too. The V and J genes are TRBV7-8 and TRBJ1-1; 10 nucleotides align to TRBD1. The CDR3 extends over 14 amino acids. Trimming took 5 bases from V and 1 from J; bases not matched to a gene: 1. Germline CDR1 is SGHVS and CDR2 is FQNEAQ. The CDR3 bases are TGTGCCAGCAGCAGGGACAGGGGGAACACTGAAGCTTTCTTT. It specifies CASSRDRGNTEAFF.